These 28 T cell receptor beta chains were all obtained from the same sample, sequenced in a study of shared clonotypes between healthy human individuals. Profiling relied on immunoSEQ multiplex PCR, and the TCRdb table lists in-frame clones only, not all of them. The sample includes around 700,000 clones, 74% of them seen just once. Sequencing input: memory CD4+ T cells sorted from blood. Subset denoted: CD45RA-negative fraction. The origin of the receptors is a woman aged 25 to 39 in good health.

V gene TRBV6-4 combines with J gene TRBJ2-1, with TRBD2 identical over 7 bases. The CDR3 covers 13 residues. Germline CDR1 reads MRHNA; CDR2 reads SNTAGT. The V and J ends lost 2 bases and 10 bases, in that order; junction bases with no gene match: 5. In DNA, the CDR3 is TGTGCCAGCAGTGACGTGACTAGCAGAGAGCAGTTCTTC. It encodes CASSDVTSREQFF.

This clone was counted once. The chain links TRBV29-1 to TRBJ2-2; TRBD2 matches 7 bases. V dropped 5 bases and J dropped 7; count of bases not matched to a gene: 4. From germline, CDR1 is SQVTM and CDR2 ANQGSEA. This CDR3 contains 12 residues. The CDR3 nucleotides are TGCAGCGTTCGGGGGGACGGCGGGGAGCTGTTTTTT. Protein: CSVRGDGGELFF.

The gene calls are TRBV10-1 and TRBJ2-1, with D uncertain. Germline loops: CDR1 WNHNN, CDR2 SYGVQD (reference sequence). The CDR3 is made up of 10 amino acids. Trimming shortened V by 8 bases and J by 9 bases, and 8 bases separated the two germline ends. This chain's CDR3 is CASLKTEQFF. The CDR3 nucleotides read TGCGCCAGCCTGAAGACTGAGCAGTTCTTC.

The chain is built from TRBV6-1 and TRBJ2-5; 7 positions match TRBD2. The CDR3 is made up of 14 amino acids. Germline CDR1 is MNHNS and CDR2 is SASEGT. The trim removed 1 base at V and 5 bases at J, leaving 4 bases unmatched. CDR3 bases: TGTGCCAGCAGTGAAGGTGGGGGGGTGGAGACCCAGTACTTC. Translated, it gives CASSEGGGVETQYF.

The chain carries TRBV27 and TRBJ2-7, with TRBD1 matching 10 bases. CDR1 is MNHEY, CDR2 SMNVEV, per germline (reference sequence). This CDR3 has 14 amino acids. The ends lost 2 bases at V and 5 bases at J; junction bases unmatched: 3. The CDR3 protein is CASSLGQGVHEQYF. The CDR3 DNA sequence: TGTGCCAGCAGTTTAGGACAGGGGGTCCACGAGCAGTACTTC.

This chain links TRBV4-2 with TRBJ2-4; D ambiguous. Deletions cut 0 bases from V and 2 bases from J, with 14 bases between. The CDR3 length is 17 residues. Germline-derived CDR1 and CDR2 are LGHNA and YNFKEQ. CDR3 sequence: CASSQEGGPLTKNIQYF. Written as DNA, the CDR3 is TGTGCCAGCAGCCAAGAAGGCGGTCCCCTAACCAAAAACATTCAGTACTTC.

Regarding this clone: An end of the junction does not agree with germline; a read error may underlie this. The chain links TRBV5-1 to TRBJ2-7, with 8 bases fitting TRBD2. The CDR3 is 14 residues long. Germline loops: CDR1 SGHRS, CDR2 YFSETQ. The CDR3 protein is CASSLAEPSGRRNF. The CDR3 nucleotides are TGCGCCAGCAGCTTGGCCGAACCCAGCGGGAGAAGGAACTTC.

The rearrangement links TRBV5-4 to TRBJ2-7; 8 positions agree with TRBD2. The germline V gene encodes CDR1 SGHNT and CDR2 YYREEE (reference sequence). V lost 3 bases, J lost 4 bases, and 12 bases stayed unmatched. The CDR3 runs to 16 residues. The CDR3 here is CASSSNKAGDKYEQYF. CDR3 nucleotides: TGTGCCAGCAGCTCCAACAAAGCGGGAGACAAATACGAGCAGTACTTC.

The chain recombines TRBV16 with TRBJ1-5, with D tentatively TRBD1 (6 bases). CDR1 and CDR2 (germline): KGHSY, FQNENV. The germline V and J ends were trimmed by 0 bases and 7 bases, with 13 bases remaining between them. The CDR3 contains 15 residues. As DNA, the CDR3 is TGTGCCAGCAGCCAATCTTACCAGGGGACCCAGCCCCAGCATTTT. Its translation: CASSQSYQGTQPQHF.

The chain employs TRBV18 and TRBJ2-7, with TRBD2 matching 8 bases. The CDR3 extends over 14 amino acids. Germline V gene data show CDR1 as KGHSH and CDR2 as LQKENI. V was clipped by 3 bases and J by 6 bases; unmatched bases: 7. Written as DNA, the CDR3 is TGTGCCAGCTCACCTAGAGCGGGAGATGGCGAGCAGTACTTC. As protein: CASSPRAGDGEQYF.

This clone was seen only once. V usage is TRBV19 and J usage is TRBJ2-3; D is possibly TRBD2 (7 bases). The V gene's germline CDR1 is LNHDA and CDR2 SQIVND (reference sequence). There are 15 residues in the CDR3. The germline V and J ends were trimmed by 2 bases and 3 bases, with 12 bases remaining between them. CDR3 sequence reads: CASSILRGLTDTQYF. CDR3 coding DNA: TGTGCCAGTAGTATACTGCGGGGGCTAACAGATACGCAGTATTTT.

The chain links TRBV4-1 to TRBJ2-1; D might be TRBD1 or TRBD2, each matching 5 bases. V dropped 4 bases and J dropped 5 bases, with 18 bases sitting between them. CDR3 length equals 16 residues. Germline-derived CDR1 and CDR2 are MGHRA and YSYEKL. DNA of the CDR3: TGCGCCAGCAGCCCGTTGGGGCGGGCTACCGACAATGAGCAGTTCTTC. As protein: CASSPLGRATDNEQFF.

This clone showed up just a few times. CDR3 bases: TGTGCCAGCAGCTCCCGGGGGGCCAACGTCCTGACTTTC. Translated: CASSSRGANVLTF. The chain joins TRBV7-9 to TRBJ2-6; D not certain. V was shortened by 4 bases and J by 4 bases, with 5 bases between the two germline ends. CDR3 length: 13 residues. Germline V lookup: CDR1 SEHNR, CDR2 FQNEAQ (reference sequence).

V gene TRBV6-1 combines with J gene TRBJ2-6, with a weak D call TRBD1 (6 bases). Germline V CDR1 and CDR2: MNHNS, SASEGT. V dropped 3 bases and J dropped 0 bases, with 9 bases sitting between them. The CDR3 is 16 residues long. The DNA for the CDR3 is TGTGCCAGCAGTGAGACAGGTTACTCTGGGGCCAACGTCCTGACTTTC. It translates to CASSETGYSGANVLTF.

This clone appeared a few times. J is TRBJ2-5 and V is TRBV5-1; D not certain. Germline loops: CDR1 SGHRS, CDR2 YFSETQ. CDR3 length: 12 amino acids. V dropped 2 bases and J dropped 5 bases, with 7 bases sitting between them. The CDR3 DNA sequence: TGCGCCAGCAGCTTTGGTTGGGAGACCCAGTACTTC. Its protein product is CASSFGWETQYF.

The chain's CDR3 is CASSQGDRHGSILRNEQFF. As DNA, the CDR3 is TGCGCCAGCAGCCAAGGGGATCGGCACGGAAGTATTTTACGCAATGAGCAGTTCTTC. The gene calls are TRBV4-1 and TRBJ2-1; D remains unclear. The CDR3 loop spans 19 amino acids. Germline V gives CDR1 MGHRA, CDR2 YSYEKL. Deletions cut 1 base from V and 6 bases from J, with 25 bases between.

This clone was detected a few times. CDR3 bases: TGTGCCAGCACCGGACTAGCGGGAGGCACAGATACGCAGTATTTT. Amino acid sequence: CASTGLAGGTDTQYF. The chain carries TRBV6-6 and TRBJ2-3; 13 bases fit TRBD2. This CDR3 comprises 15 residues. J was trimmed by 1 base and V by 7 bases; bases with no gene match: 2. From germline, CDR1 is MNHNY and CDR2 SVGAGI (reference sequence).

The rearrangement joins TRBV6-9 to TRBJ2-5; D may be TRBD2 (5 bases). Between the trimmed V and J ends, which lost 3 bases and 7 bases, there was a span of 18 bases. The germline V gene encodes CDR1 MNHGY and CDR2 SVAAGI. The CDR3 covers 15 residues. The CDR3 spells CASSYTDPRVGTQYF. CDR3 DNA: TGTGCCAGCAGTTACACGGACCCGAGGGTAGGGACCCAGTACTTC.

This clone appeared a single time. This sequence joins TRBV5-1 and TRBJ1-1; TRBD1 matches 8 bases. This CDR3 is built from 16 residues. V lost 0 bases and J lost 3; bases outside the gene matches: 7. Germline CDR1 reads SGHRS; CDR2 reads YFSETQ. CDR3 loop: CASSLEGQGGDTEAFF. The CDR3 DNA is TGCGCCAGCAGCTTGGAAGGACAGGGTGGGGACACTGAAGCTTTCTTT.

This chain links TRBV2 with TRBJ2-7, with D unclear. CDR1 SNHLY and CDR2 FYNNEI come from the germline V gene. The CDR3 contains 12 residues. V lost 6 bases to trimming and J lost 1 base, with 7 bases between them. CDR3 in amino acids: CASRLDSYEQYF. Here the CDR3 DNA reads TGTGCCAGCAGGTTAGATTCCTACGAGCAGTACTTC.

This clone was observed a handful of times. V and J are TRBV5-8 and TRBJ2-7; no firm D call. Trimming stripped 0 bases from V and 0 bases from J, with 10 bases between. The germline CDR1 and CDR2 sequences are SGHTS and YDEGEE. There are 15 residues in the CDR3. CDR3 sequence: CASSLAVGLSYEQYF. DNA of the CDR3: TGTGCCAGCAGCTTGGCGGTCGGGCTCTCCTACGAGCAGTACTTC.

Only a few counts were recorded for this clone. The V call is TRBV28, the J call TRBJ2-7; tentative D call: TRBD2 (5 bases). V was pared by 7 bases and J by 7 bases, with 14 bases between. The germline CDR1 and CDR2 sequences are MDHEN and SYDVKM. The CDR3 loop spans 12 amino acids. The CDR3 DNA reads as TGTGCCAGCACGAGCGGAGCGTGGGAGCAGTACTTC. Residues: CASTSGAWEQYF.

The CDR3 sequence: CASSSPPGFGFTEAFF. The CDR3, as DNA: TGTGCCAGCAGTTCCCCCCCAGGGTTCGGTTTCACTGAAGCTTTCTTT. The genes are TRBV28 and TRBJ1-1, with D maybe TRBD1 (5 bases). CDR3 length equals 16 residues. CDR1 is MDHEN, CDR2 SYDVKM, per germline. V was pared by 4 bases and J by 4 bases, with 19 bases between.

The chain combines TRBV6-4 with TRBJ1-2, with 8 nucleotides matching TRBD1. The V gene's germline CDR1 is MRHNA and CDR2 SNTAGT. This CDR3 has 15 residues. Losses at the gene ends were 0 bases for V and 4 bases for J; bases not matched to a gene: 4. The CDR3 nucleotides read TGTGCCAGCAGTGACTCGGGAGGACAGGGCTATGGCTACACCTTC. Translation: CASSDSGGQGYGYTF.

This CDR3 reads CASGRAGTYEQYF. As DNA, the CDR3 is TGTGCCAGCGGTCGGGCAGGGACCTACGAGCAGTACTTC. This chain uses TRBV7-2 with TRBJ2-7; possibly TRBD1 for D (5 bases). V was clipped by 8 bases and J by 2 bases, with 13 bases between them. From germline, CDR1 is SGHTA and CDR2 FQGNSA. The CDR3 is 13 residues long. The whole variable domain, remainder taken from reference TRBV7-2 and TRBJ2-7, is GAGVSQSPSNKVTEKGKDVELRCDPISGHTALYWYRQSLGQGLEFLIYFQGNSAPDKSGLPSDRFSAERTGGSVSTLTIQRTQQEDSAVYLCASGRAGTYEQYFGPGTRLTVT.

CDR3 sequence: CAWSENQGAGEQFF. In DNA form, the CDR3 reads TGTGCCTGGAGCGAGAACCAGGGGGCTGGTGAGCAGTTCTTC. This chain connects TRBV30 to TRBJ2-1; TRBD1 matches 8 bases. The length of the CDR3 is 14 residues. Germline loops: CDR1 GTSNPN, CDR2 SVGIG (reference sequence). The V and J ends lost 3 bases and 9 bases, in that order; junction bases with no gene match: 10.

With respect to this clone: This sample also contains other DNA sequences that code for the same CDR3. This chain uses TRBV10-2 with TRBJ2-7; D tentatively reads TRBD1 or TRBD2 (5 bases each). Germline assignment: CDR1 WSHSY and CDR2 SAAADI. The length of the CDR3 is 13 residues. V was cut by 6 bases and J by 2 bases, with 11 bases left in between. In nucleotides, the CDR3 is TGCGCCAGCAGCGCAGGGACGGCCTACGAGCAGTACTTC. It encodes CASSAGTAYEQYF.

This chain connects TRBV28 to TRBJ2-5, with a possible D match to TRBD1 (6 bases). The CDR3 runs 15 residues. Germline V lookup: CDR1 MDHEN, CDR2 SYDVKM. The V end was cut by 4 bases, the J end by 0 bases, with 12 bases between. In DNA form, the CDR3 reads TGTGCCAGCAGTTCTACAGGGTTCTACCAAGAGACCCAGTACTTC. Translated, it gives CASSSTGFYQETQYF.